This paragraph covers one T cell receptor beta chain sequence. V was shortened by 0 bases and J by 2 bases, with 11 bases between the two germline ends. The germline gives CDR1 SGHAT, CDR2 FQNNGV. The CDR3 contains 16 residues. The data derive from a study of blood T cell repertoires in COVID-19. Per the original methods: Estimated nucleated cell counts came from reference gene primer amplification. The repertoire was sequenced with immunoSEQ multiplex PCR; TCRdb's copy has only in-frame clones and lacks some. The D gene and trimming were derived from the DNA, and the V and J assignments and clone size from that table. The table lists 310,000 or so clones, roughly 90% of them singletons, with 5% to 7.5% in the top ten.

Sequencing was done on a sample of peripheral blood. This receptor was obtained from a man aged 18 to 30 who had recovered from COVID-19. The chain carries TRBV11-2 and TRBJ1-3, with D possibly matching TRBD1 (6 bases). The DNA for the CDR3 is TGTGCCAGCAGCTTAGATGGGTACAGGGCTGGAAACACCATATATTTT. Amino acids: CASSLDGYRAGNTIYF.